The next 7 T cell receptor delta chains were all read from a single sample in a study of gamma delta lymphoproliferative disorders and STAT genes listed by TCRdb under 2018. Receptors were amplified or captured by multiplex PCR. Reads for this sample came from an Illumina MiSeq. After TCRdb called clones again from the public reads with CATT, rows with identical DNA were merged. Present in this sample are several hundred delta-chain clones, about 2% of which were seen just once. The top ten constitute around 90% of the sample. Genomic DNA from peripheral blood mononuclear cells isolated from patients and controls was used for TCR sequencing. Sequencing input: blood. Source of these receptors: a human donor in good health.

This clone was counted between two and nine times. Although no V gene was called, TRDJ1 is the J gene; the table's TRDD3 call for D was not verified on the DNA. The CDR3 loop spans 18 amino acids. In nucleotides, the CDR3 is TGTGCTTCATTGTGCCTTCCTACGTGTACTGGGGGATACGATAAACTCATCTTT. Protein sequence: CASLCLPTCTGGYDKLIF.

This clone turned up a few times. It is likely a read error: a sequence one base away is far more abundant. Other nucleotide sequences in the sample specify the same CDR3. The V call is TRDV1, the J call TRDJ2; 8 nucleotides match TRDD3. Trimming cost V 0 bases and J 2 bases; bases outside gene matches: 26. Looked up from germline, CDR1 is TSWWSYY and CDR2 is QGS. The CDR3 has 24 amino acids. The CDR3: CALGELTRSPTYWGLTPLTAQLFF. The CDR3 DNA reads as TGTGCTCTTGGGGAACTTACCCGCTCCCCTACATACTGGGGGTTGACACCCTTGACAGCACAACTCTTCTTT.

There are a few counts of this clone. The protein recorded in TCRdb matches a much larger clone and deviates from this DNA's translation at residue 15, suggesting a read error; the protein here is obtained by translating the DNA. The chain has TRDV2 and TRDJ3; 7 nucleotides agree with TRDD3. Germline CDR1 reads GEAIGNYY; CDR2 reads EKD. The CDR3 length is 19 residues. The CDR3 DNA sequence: TGTGCCTGTGACACGGCTGGGGGTGTGAGCTCCTGGGACACCCAACAGATGTTTTTC. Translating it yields CACDTAGGVSSWDTQQMFF.

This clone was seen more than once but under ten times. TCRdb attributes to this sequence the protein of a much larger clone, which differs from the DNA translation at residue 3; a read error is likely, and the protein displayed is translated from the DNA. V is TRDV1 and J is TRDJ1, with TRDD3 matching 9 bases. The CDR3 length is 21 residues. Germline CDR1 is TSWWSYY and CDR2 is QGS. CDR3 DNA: TGTGCTCCTGGGGCCCCCCTCCTTGAAACTGGGGGAACAGGGTACACCGATAAACTCATCTTT. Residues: CAPGAPLLETGGTGYTDKLIF.

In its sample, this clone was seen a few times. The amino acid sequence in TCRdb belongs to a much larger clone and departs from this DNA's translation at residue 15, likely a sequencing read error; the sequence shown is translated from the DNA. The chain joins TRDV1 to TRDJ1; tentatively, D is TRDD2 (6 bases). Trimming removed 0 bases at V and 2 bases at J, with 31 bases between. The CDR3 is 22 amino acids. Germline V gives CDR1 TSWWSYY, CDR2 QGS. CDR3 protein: CALGELALFLRPGVRGTDKLIF. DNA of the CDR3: TGTGCTCTTGGGGAACTCGCTCTCTTCCTCCGGCCGGGGGTTCGTGGTACCGATAAACTCATCTTT.

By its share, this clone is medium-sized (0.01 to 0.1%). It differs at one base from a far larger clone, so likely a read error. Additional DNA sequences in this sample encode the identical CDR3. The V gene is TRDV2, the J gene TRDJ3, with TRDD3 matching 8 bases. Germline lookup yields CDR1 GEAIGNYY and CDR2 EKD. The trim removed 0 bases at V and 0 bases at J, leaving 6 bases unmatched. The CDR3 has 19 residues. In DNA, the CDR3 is TGTGCCTGTGACACCGGGTACTGGGGGGGCTCCTGGGACACCCGACAGATGTTTTTC. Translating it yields CACDTGYWGGSWDTRQMFF.

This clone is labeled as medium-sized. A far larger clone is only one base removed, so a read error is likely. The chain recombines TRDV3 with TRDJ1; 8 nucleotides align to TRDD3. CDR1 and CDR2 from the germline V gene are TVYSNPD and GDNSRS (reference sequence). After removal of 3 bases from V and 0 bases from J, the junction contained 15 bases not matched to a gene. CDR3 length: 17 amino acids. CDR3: CAFHSGYWGAHTDKLIF. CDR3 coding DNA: TGTGCCTTCCACTCAGGCTACTGGGGGGCTCACACCGATAAACTCATCTTT.